This passage covers 6 T cell receptor beta chains from one sample sequenced in a study of T cells after yellow fever vaccination. TCRdb recomputed calls from the 5' RACE reads with MiXCR, one row per CDR3 protein. The table has approximately 260,000 distinct CDR3 sequences, 10% to 15% seen once. This specimen consisted of CD4+ T cells sorted from PBMCs, obtained 45 days after the yellow fever booster vaccination. The receptors originated from a man under 40 who received the YFV17D yellow fever vaccine.

The V gene is TRBV6-5, the J gene TRBJ2-3, with D perhaps TRBD2 (5 bases). Trimming removed 0 bases from V and 0 bases from J, with 10 bases in between. CDR1 and CDR2 (germline): MNHEY, SVGAGI. The CDR3 length is 16 residues. The CDR3 sequence: CASSYSRGKSTDTQYF. CDR3 DNA: TGTGCCAGCAGTTACTCACGGGGAAAAAGCACAGATACGCAGTATTTT.

This clonotype turned up a few times. The chain uses TRBV27 and TRBJ2-1; D may be TRBD1 (6 bases). Germline CDR1 reads MNHEY; CDR2 reads SMNVEV (reference sequence). The CDR3 is 15 amino acids. With 4 bases removed from V and 2 bases from J, the gap between germline ends came to 12 bases. CDR3 amino acids: CASSSRDNAYNEQFF. As DNA, the CDR3 is TGTGCCAGCAGTTCCCGGGACAACGCCTACAATGAGCAGTTCTTC.

The gene calls are TRBV7-2 and TRBJ2-7; D possibly matches TRBD1 or TRBD2 (6 bases each). The ends were cut back, 6 bases at V and 3 bases at J, with 18 bases in the middle. In germline, CDR1 is SGHTA, CDR2 FQGNSA. The CDR3 covers 15 residues. The CDR3 sequence: CASRTQGLGYYEQYF. The CDR3 nucleotides read TGTGCCAGCAGAACACAGGGACTGGGGTACTACGAGCAGTACTTC.

The CDR3 bases are TGTGCCAGCAGCCAAACGGGGAGGGGAACCTACGAGCAGTACTTC. This codes for CASSQTGRGTYEQYF. The chain couples TRBV14 to TRBJ2-7, with 7 bases aligning to TRBD2. J lost 2 bases, V lost 2 bases, and 6 bases had no gene match. CDR3 length equals 15 residues. Per the germline V gene, CDR1 is SGHDN and CDR2 is FVKESK.

This clonotype has just a few counts. This chain links TRBV6-2 or TRBV6-3 with TRBJ2-7; TRBD2 aligns across 9 bases. The CDR3 runs to 14 residues. Per germline, CDR1 MNHEY and CDR2 SVGEGT. J was trimmed by 4 bases and V by 6 bases; bases with no gene match: 7. CDR3 residues: CASRRSGRVYEQYF. In DNA form, the CDR3 reads TGTGCCAGCAGGCGTAGCGGGAGAGTGTACGAGCAGTACTTC.

This clonotype was counted many times. The gene calls are TRBV6-1 and TRBJ2-1; 9 bases align to TRBD2. After removal of 6 bases from V and 1 base from J, the junction contained 4 bases not matched to a gene. There are 15 residues in the CDR3. Germline V gives CDR1 MNHNS, CDR2 SASEGT. The CDR3 DNA reads as TGTGCCAGCAGGGAGGGACTAGCATCCTACAATGAGCAGTTCTTC. Translating gives CASREGLASYNEQFF.